This paragraph covers one T cell receptor beta chain sequence. What it binds is unknown. Germline CDR1 SGHRS, CDR2 YFSETQ. This CDR3 has 14 amino acids. The data derive from a study of regulatory T cells in long-lasting Graves disease. Study-level information: Graves' patients who were just diagnosed had used antithyroid drugs for under 3 months. Whole-study results and caveats: Accuracy may have suffered from the small sample size. Thyroid tissue was not sampled; only peripheral blood was.

Regarding time point: newly diagnosed GD, antithyroid drugs for less than 3 months. PBMC RNA served as the TCR library source. To make TCR beta libraries, researchers used iRepertoire HTBI primers and Arm-PCR of CDR3 regions. TCRdb re-called the multiplex PCR reads with MiXCR, one entry per CDR3 protein. The sample shows roughly 220,000 distinct CDR3 sequences, around 20% of them seen only once. This TCR came from a female donor with Graves disease. The genes are TRBV5-1 and TRBJ2-3; D possibly uses TRBD1 or TRBD2 (7 bases each). Gene TRBJ2-7 matches the end of the DNA better, so the J call may be wrong. Sequenced material: peripheral blood mononuclear cells (PBMCs), taken at new diagnosis, from a patient treated with antithyroid drugs. CDR3 nucleotide sequence: TGCGCCAGCAGCTTGGAGGGAGGGGGCAACGAGCAGTACTTC. The encoded protein is CASSLEGGGNEQYF.